A selection of T cell receptor beta chains follows, all from one sample in a study of blood T cell repertoires in COVID-19. Sequenced by immunoSEQ multiplex PCR; TCRdb stores in-frame clones only, minus some. The sample has under 200,000 clones, roughly nine tenths seen once. The sequenced material came from peripheral blood. The receptors here all came from a man between 65 and 85 years old with active or convalescent COVID-19. The CDR3 runs from the conserved cysteine through the conserved F or W. The D gene is left open where the match is weak. A clone size is listed for some rows: how often the clone was seen (once, few, many), or a class if it is expanded.

TRBV5-1	NA	TRBJ2-1	NA	CASSFRRVETGAYNEQFF	TGCGCCAGCAGCTTTCGCAGGGTGGAAACGGGCGCCTACAATGAGCAGTTCTTC
TRBV4-3	few	TRBJ1-2	TRBD1	CASSQEVPTGAINYGYTF	TGCGCCAGCAGCCAAGAGGTCCCGACAGGGGCTATTAACTATGGCTACACCTTC
TRBV5-1	NA	TRBJ2-5	NA	CASSLVGASETQYF	TGCGCCAGCAGCTTAGTCGGTGCTTCAGAGACCCAGTACTTC
TRBV10-3	NA	TRBJ1-4	NA	CASSRDATNEKLFF	TGTGCCTCAAGTCGCGATGCAACTAATGAAAAACTGTTTTTT
TRBV7-2	NA	TRBJ2-2	TRBD1	CASSFKRGQSSFDTGELFF	TGTGCCAGCAGCTTTAAACGGGGACAGTCAAGCTTTGACACCGGGGAGCTGTTTTTT
TRBV3-1/TRBV3-2	NA	TRBJ2-7	TRBD2	CASSQAGGSSEQYF	TGTGCCAGCAGCCAAGCGGGAGGGTCGTCCGAGCAGTACTTC
TRBV7-9	NA	TRBJ2-3	TRBD2	CASSLRGGITDTQYF	TGTGCCAGCAGCTTGCGGGGAGGGATCACAGATACGCAGTATTTT
TRBV6-2/TRBV6-3	NA	TRBJ1-4	NA	CASSTNGGELFF	TGTGCCAGCAGTACAAACGGGGGGGAACTGTTTTTT
TRBV12-5	NA	TRBJ2-5	NA	CASGQGHVQETQYF	TGTGCTAGTGGACAGGGACATGTTCAAGAGACCCAGTACTTC
TRBV5-1	NA	TRBJ2-3	NA	CASSWAPTDTQYF	TGCGCCAGCAGCTGGGCCCCCACAGATACGCAGTATTTT
TRBV6-5	NA	TRBJ1-2	NA	CASSLGHFNYGYTF	TGTGCCAGCAGTTTGGGACACTTTAACTATGGCTACACCTTC
TRBV24-1	NA	TRBJ2-3	NA	CATSDFPSTDTQYF	TGTGCCACCAGTGATTTTCCTAGCACAGATACGCAGTATTTT
TRBV28	NA	TRBJ2-3	TRBD1	CATEIQGYSTDTQYF	TGTGCCACCGAAATACAGGGGTATAGCACAGATACGCAGTATTTT
TRBV7-9	NA	TRBJ1-5	NA	CASSRDSLKGDYSNQPQHF	TGTGCCAGCAGCCGAGACTCCCTCAAAGGCGATTATAGCAATCAGCCCCAGCATTTT
TRBV6-1	NA	TRBJ1-5	NA	CASSEAKWGVSRNQPQHF	TGTGCCAGCAGTGAAGCGAAGTGGGGGGTCTCTCGCAATCAGCCCCAGCATTTT
TRBV2	NA	TRBJ2-7	TRBD1	CASSRTGTLSEQYF	TGTGCCAGCAGTCGGACAGGCACCCTCTCCGAGCAGTACTTC
TRBV3-1/TRBV3-2	few	TRBJ2-1	NA	CASRQPGDEQFF	TGTGCCAGCAGACAACCAGGCGATGAGCAGTTCTTC
TRBV7-2	NA	TRBJ1-2	NA	CASSLAREDYGYTF	TGTGCCAGCAGCTTAGCCAGGGAGGACTATGGCTACACCTTC
TRBV7-9	NA	TRBJ2-7	NA	CASSLGGPYEQYF	TGTGCCAGCAGCTTGGGGGGGCCTTACGAGCAGTACTTC
TRBV30	once	TRBJ2-2	TRBD2	CAWGRGAGELFF	TGTGCCTGGGGACGGGGGGCCGGGGAGCTGTTTTTT
TRBV5-4	NA	TRBJ1-6	NA	CASSLGLEGNNSPLHF	TGTGCCAGCAGCTTGGGCCTCGAGGGAAACAATTCACCCCTCCACTTT
TRBV7-7	NA	TRBJ2-2	TRBD1	CASSSGTGVAGELFF	TGTGCTAGCAGTTCCGGGACAGGGGTGGCCGGGGAGCTGTTTTTT
TRBV5-4	few	TRBJ2-2	NA	CASTLGGHRDTGELFF	TGTGCCAGCACCTTGGGGGGGCATAGAGACACCGGGGAGCTGTTTTTT
TRBV3-1/TRBV3-2	NA	TRBJ1-2	NA	CASSQEMRRVVGYTF	TGTGCCAGCAGCCAAGAGATGCGCAGGGTTGTTGGCTACACCTTC
TRBV10-3	NA	TRBJ1-2	NA	CAISESRDYGYTF	TGTGCCATCAGTGAGTCCAGGGACTATGGCTACACCTTC
TRBV19	NA	TRBJ2-3	TRBD2	CASSLAGVSTDTQYF	TGTGCCAGCAGTCTAGCGGGAGTCAGCACAGATACGCAGTATTTT
TRBV4-3	NA	TRBJ1-2	NA	CASSPGTSVGYTF	TGCGCCAGCAGCCCCGGGACAAGCGTAGGCTACACCTTC
TRBV11-3	NA	TRBJ2-3	TRBD1	CASSPGQGRADTQYF	TGTGCCAGCAGCCCGGGACAGGGGAGGGCAGATACGCAGTATTTT
TRBV19	NA	TRBJ1-1	TRBD1	CASSTQTGVKAFF	TGTGCCAGTAGTACCCAAACAGGGGTCAAAGCTTTCTTT
TRBV5-1	NA	TRBJ2-3	TRBD2	CASSSIRSSGLTDTQYF	TGCGCCAGCAGCTCCATCAGGTCTAGCGGACTCACAGATACGCAGTATTTT
TRBV5-8	NA	TRBJ2-3	TRBD2	CASSSTRPGGRSDTQYF	TGTGCCAGCAGCTCGACCCGTCCGGGGGGGCGTTCAGATACGCAGTATTTT
TRBV6-1	NA	TRBJ1-1	NA	CASSDTVWARLNTEAFF	TGTGCCAGCAGTGACACGGTTTGGGCCAGATTGAACACTGAAGCTTTCTTT
TRBV5-1	NA	TRBJ2-4	NA	CASSLGDPQDIQYF	TGCGCCAGCAGCTTGGGAGACCCCCAGGACATTCAGTACTTC
TRBV24-1	NA	TRBJ1-1	TRBD1	CATTTGQGGTEAFF	TGTGCCACCACGACGGGACAGGGGGGGACTGAAGCTTTCTTT
TRBV5-1	few	TRBJ2-6	NA	CASSLDGRLLGGANVLTF	TGCGCCAGCAGCTTGGACGGACGACTACTTGGAGGGGCCAACGTCCTGACTTTC
TRBV20-1	NA	TRBJ1-5	NA	CSASNRVGDQPQHF	TGCAGTGCTAGTAACCGAGTCGGGGATCAGCCCCAGCATTTT
TRBV7-9	NA	TRBJ2-1	NA	CASSLGSNEQFF	TGTGCCAGCAGCTTAGGCAGTAATGAGCAGTTCTTC
TRBV4-3	NA	TRBJ2-3	TRBD2	CASSPGGGTYTQYF	TGCGCCAGCAGCCCCGGGGGGGGGACTTATACGCAGTATTTT
TRBV28	NA	TRBJ2-5	NA	CASSPGTRVVKTQYF	TGTGCCAGCAGTCCAGGGACAAGAGTGGTTAAGACCCAGTACTTC
TRBV6-5	NA	TRBJ2-1	TRBD2	CASSSLAGGGEQFF	TGTGCCAGCAGTAGTCTAGCGGGGGGAGGTGAGCAGTTCTTC
TRBV9	NA	TRBJ1-2	NA	CASGGTVGEGYTF	TGTGCCAGCGGCGGGACCGTCGGGGAAGGCTACACCTTC
TRBV5-1	NA	TRBJ2-5	NA	CASSRGTARETQYF	TGCGCCAGCAGCCGGGGGACAGCTAGGGAGACCCAGTACTTC
TRBV24-1	NA	TRBJ2-1	TRBD1	CATSDHRGSYNEQFF	TGTGCCACCAGTGACCACAGGGGCTCCTACAATGAGCAGTTCTTC
TRBV7-2	NA	TRBJ2-2	TRBD2	CASSLAGLGVTGELFF	TGTGCCAGCAGCTTAGCGGGACTAGGGGTCACCGGGGAGCTGTTTTTT
TRBV2	once	TRBJ2-7	TRBD2	CASSLLAGAYEQYF	TGTGCCAGCAGTCTCCTAGCGGGAGCCTACGAGCAGTACTTC
TRBV5-6	NA	TRBJ2-1	TRBD2	CASSDNGLVRSYNEQFF	TGTGCCAGCAGCGACAATGGACTAGTGAGGTCCTACAATGAGCAGTTCTTC
TRBV5-1	NA	TRBJ1-3	TRBD1	CASRPTGTHLSGNTIYF	TGCGCCAGCAGACCGACAGGGACGCACCTCTCTGGAAACACCATATATTTT
TRBV5-4	NA	TRBJ2-3	NA	CASSLGQGTNTQYF	TGTGCCAGCAGCTTGGGGCAGGGAACGAATACGCAGTATTTT
TRBV19	NA	TRBJ1-2	NA	CASTTGQGFIRGYTF	TGTGCCAGTACCACCGGGCAGGGGTTTATTCGCGGCTACACCTTC
TRBV7-9	NA	TRBJ1-1	TRBD1	CASSFTGGGTEAFF	TGTGCCAGCAGCTTTACAGGGGGCGGTACTGAAGCTTTCTTT
TRBV5-4	NA	TRBJ2-1	TRBD1	CASSLRTGSPNEQFF	TGTGCCAGCAGCTTGAGGACAGGGTCCCCGAATGAGCAGTTCTTC
TRBV6-5	NA	TRBJ1-1	NA	CASRNSPTEAFF	TGTGCCAGCAGAAACAGTCCCACTGAAGCTTTCTTT
TRBV6-2/TRBV6-3	NA	TRBJ1-6	TRBD1	CASSDRASSPLHF	TGTGCCAGCAGTGACAGGGCGTCTTCACCCCTCCACTTT
TRBV7-8	once	TRBJ1-6	NA	CASSLAAGGSYNSPLHF	TGTGCCAGCAGCTTAGCGGCGGGGGGTTCCTATAATTCACCCCTCCACTTT
TRBV28	NA	TRBJ1-1	NA	CASSSKNTEAFF	TGTGCCAGCAGTAGCAAGAACACTGAAGCTTTCTTT
TRBV9	NA	TRBJ1-1	NA	CASSVGPTGLGAMNTEAFF	TGTGCCAGCAGCGTAGGGCCGACAGGACTCGGCGCCATGAACACTGAAGCTTTCTTT
TRBV5-4	NA	TRBJ2-1	TRBD1	CASSLGGQGANEQFF	TGTGCCAGCAGCTTGGGGGGACAGGGGGCCAATGAGCAGTTCTTC
TRBV6-2/TRBV6-3	NA	TRBJ2-7	TRBD2	CASSYSVAGAANEQYF	TGTGCCAGCAGTTACTCGGTAGCGGGAGCGGCGAACGAGCAGTACTTC
TRBV28	NA	TRBJ2-2	NA	CASSFGGLAPGELFF	TGTGCCAGCAGTTTTGGGGGGTTGGCGCCCGGGGAGCTGTTTTTT
TRBV7-2	NA	TRBJ2-2	NA	CASNPPGRSGELFF	TGTGCCAGCAATCCCCCCGGGAGATCCGGGGAGCTGTTTTTT